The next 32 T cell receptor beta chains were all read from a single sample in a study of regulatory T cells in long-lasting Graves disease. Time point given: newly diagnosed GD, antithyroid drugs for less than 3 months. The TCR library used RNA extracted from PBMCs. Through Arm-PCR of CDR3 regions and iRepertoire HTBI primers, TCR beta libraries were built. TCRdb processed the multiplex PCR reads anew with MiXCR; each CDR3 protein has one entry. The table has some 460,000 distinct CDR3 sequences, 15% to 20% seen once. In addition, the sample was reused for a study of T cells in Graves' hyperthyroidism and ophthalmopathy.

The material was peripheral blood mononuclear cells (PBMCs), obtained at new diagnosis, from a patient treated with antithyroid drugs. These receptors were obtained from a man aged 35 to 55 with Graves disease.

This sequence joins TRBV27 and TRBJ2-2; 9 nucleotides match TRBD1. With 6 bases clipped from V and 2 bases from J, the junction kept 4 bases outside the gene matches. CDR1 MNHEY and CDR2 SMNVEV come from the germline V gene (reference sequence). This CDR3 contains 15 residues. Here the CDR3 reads CASRGQGSNTGELFF. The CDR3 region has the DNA TGTGCCAGCAGAGGACAGGGGTCAAACACCGGGGAGCTGTTTTTT.

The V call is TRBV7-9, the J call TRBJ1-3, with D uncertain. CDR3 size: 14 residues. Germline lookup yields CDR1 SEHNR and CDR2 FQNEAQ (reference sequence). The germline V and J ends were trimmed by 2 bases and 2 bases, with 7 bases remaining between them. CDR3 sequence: CASSLPGTGNTIYF. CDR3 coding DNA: TGTGCCAGCAGCTTACCGGGAACTGGAAACACCATATATTTT.

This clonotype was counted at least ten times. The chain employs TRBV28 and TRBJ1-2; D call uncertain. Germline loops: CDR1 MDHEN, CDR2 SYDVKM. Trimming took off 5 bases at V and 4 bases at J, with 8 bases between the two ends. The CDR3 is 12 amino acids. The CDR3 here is CASSTPGYGYTF. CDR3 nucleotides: TGTGCCAGCAGTACTCCGGGCTATGGCTACACCTTC.

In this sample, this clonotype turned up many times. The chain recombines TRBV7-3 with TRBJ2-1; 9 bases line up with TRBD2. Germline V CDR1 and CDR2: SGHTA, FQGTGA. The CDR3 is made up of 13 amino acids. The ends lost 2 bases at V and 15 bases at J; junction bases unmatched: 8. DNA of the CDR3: TGTGCCAGCAGCTTACCCGGGCTAGCGGGACCGTTCTTC. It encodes CASSLPGLAGPFF.

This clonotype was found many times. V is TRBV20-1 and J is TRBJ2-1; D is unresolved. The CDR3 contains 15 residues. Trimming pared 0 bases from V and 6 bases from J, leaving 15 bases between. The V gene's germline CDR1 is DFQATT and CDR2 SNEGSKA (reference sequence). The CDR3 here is CSARDSLRAANEQFF. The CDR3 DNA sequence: TGCAGTGCTAGAGATAGTCTACGGGCTGCCAATGAGCAGTTCTTC.

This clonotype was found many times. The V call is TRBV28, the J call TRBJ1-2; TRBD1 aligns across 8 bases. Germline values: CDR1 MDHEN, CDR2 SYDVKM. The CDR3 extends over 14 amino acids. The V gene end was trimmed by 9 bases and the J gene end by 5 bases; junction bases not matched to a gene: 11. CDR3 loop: CASQFRDRSYGYTF. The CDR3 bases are TGTGCCAGTCAATTCCGGGACAGGTCATATGGCTACACCTTC.

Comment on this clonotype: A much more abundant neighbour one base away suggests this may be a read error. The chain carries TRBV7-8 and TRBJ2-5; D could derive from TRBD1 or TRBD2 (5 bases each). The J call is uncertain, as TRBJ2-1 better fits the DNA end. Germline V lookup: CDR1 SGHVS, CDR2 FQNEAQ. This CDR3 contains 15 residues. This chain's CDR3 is CASSLAGDRYYEQFF. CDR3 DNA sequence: TGTGCCAGCAGCTTAGCGGGGGACCGGTACTACGAGCAGTTCTTC.

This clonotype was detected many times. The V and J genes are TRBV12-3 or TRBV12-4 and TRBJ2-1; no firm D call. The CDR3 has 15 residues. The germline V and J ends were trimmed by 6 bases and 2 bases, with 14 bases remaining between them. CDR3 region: CASSETRATYNEQFF. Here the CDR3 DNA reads TGTGCCAGCAGCGAGACTCGAGCCACCTACAATGAGCAGTTCTTC.

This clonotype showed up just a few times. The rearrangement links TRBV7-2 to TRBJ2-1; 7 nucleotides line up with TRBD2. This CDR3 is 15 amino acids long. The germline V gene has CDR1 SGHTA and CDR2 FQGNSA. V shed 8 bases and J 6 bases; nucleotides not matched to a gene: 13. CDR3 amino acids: CASQSGYSGGNEQFF. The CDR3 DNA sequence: TGTGCCAGCCAATCAGGATATTCGGGGGGCAATGAGCAGTTCTTC.

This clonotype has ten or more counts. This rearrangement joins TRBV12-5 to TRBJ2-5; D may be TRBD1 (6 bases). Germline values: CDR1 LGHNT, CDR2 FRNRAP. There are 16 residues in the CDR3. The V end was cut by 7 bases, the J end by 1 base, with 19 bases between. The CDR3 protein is CASALKNRVTQETQYF. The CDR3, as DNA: TGTGCTAGTGCCCTCAAAAACAGGGTAACCCAAGAGACCCAGTACTTC.

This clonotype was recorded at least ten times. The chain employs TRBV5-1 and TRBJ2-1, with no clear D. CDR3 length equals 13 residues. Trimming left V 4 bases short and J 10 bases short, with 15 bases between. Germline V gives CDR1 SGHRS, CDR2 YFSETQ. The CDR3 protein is CASSEVMGAEQFF. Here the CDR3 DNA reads TGCGCCAGCAGCGAAGTTATGGGCGCCGAGCAGTTCTTC. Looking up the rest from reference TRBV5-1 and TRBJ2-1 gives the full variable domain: KAGVTQTPRYLIKTRGQQVTLSCSPISGHRSVSWYQQTPGQGLQFLFEYFSETQRNKGNFPGRFSGRQFSNSRSEMNVSTLELGDSALYLCASSEVMGAEQFFGPGTRLTVL.

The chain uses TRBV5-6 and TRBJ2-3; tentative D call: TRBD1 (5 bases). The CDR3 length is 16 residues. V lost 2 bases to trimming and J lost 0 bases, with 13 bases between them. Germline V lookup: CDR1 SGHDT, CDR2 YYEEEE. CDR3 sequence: CASSLGARRSTDTQYF. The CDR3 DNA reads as TGTGCCAGCAGCTTAGGGGCGAGACGTAGCACAGATACGCAGTATTTT.

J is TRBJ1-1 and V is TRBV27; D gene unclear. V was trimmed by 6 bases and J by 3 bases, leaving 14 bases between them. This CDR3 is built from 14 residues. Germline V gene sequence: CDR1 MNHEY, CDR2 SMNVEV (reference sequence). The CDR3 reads CASSLTNLHTEAFF. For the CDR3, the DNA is TGTGCCAGCAGCCTGACGAACCTGCACACTGAAGCTTTCTTT.

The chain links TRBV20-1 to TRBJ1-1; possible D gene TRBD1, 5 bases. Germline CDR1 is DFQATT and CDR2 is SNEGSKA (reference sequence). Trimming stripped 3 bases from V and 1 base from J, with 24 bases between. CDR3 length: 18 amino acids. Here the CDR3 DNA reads TGCAGTGCTAGTATGGGGGAAGGGCGATGGCGGAGGAACACTGAAGCTTTCTTT. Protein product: CSASMGEGRWRRNTEAFF.

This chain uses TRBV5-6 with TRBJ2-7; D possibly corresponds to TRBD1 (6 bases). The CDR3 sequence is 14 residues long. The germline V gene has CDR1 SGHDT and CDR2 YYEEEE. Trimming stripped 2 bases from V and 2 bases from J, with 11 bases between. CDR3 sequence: CASSLTGFTYEQYF. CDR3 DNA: TGTGCCAGCAGCTTAACAGGGTTCACCTACGAGCAGTACTTC.

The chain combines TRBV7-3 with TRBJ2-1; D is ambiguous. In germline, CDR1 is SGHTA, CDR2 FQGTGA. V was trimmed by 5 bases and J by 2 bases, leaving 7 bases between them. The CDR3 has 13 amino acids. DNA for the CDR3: TGTGCCAGCAGCCACGACACCTACAATGAGCAGTTCTTC. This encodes CASSHDTYNEQFF.

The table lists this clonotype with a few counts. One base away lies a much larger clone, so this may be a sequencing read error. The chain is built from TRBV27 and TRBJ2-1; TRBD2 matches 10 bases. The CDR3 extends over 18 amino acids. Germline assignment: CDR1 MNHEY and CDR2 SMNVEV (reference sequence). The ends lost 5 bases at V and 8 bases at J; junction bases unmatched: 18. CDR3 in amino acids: CASSLSLGQRGGGDEQFF. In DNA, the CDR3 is TGTGCCAGCAGTCTCTCCCTTGGGCAGCGGGGGGGGGGCGATGAGCAGTTCTTC.

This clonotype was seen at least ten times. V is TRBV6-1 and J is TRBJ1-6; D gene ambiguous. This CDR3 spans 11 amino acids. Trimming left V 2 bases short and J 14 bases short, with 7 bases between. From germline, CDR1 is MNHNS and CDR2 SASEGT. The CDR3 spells CASSETGSLHF. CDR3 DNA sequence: TGTGCCAGCAGTGAAACTGGTTCCCTCCACTTT.

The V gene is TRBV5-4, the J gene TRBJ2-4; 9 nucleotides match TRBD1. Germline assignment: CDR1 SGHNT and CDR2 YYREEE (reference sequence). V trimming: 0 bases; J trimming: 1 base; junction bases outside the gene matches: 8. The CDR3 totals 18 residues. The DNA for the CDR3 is TGTGCCAGCAGCTTGGCCAGGACAGGGGTTGGGGCCAAAAACATTCAGTACTTC. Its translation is CASSLARTGVGAKNIQYF.

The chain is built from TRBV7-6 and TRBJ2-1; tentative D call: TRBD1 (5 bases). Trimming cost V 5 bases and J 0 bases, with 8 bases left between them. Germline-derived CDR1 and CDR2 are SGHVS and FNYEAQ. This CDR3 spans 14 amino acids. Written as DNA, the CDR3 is TGTGCCAGCAGCGGACACAGCTCCTACAATGAGCAGTTCTTC. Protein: CASSGHSSYNEQFF.

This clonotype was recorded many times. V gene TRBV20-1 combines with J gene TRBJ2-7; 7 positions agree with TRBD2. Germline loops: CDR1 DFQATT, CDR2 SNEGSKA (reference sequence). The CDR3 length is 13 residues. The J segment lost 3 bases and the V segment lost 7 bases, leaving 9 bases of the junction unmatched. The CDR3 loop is CSVGTNDYYEQYF. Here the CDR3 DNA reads TGCAGTGTCGGGACTAATGACTACTACGAGCAGTACTTC.

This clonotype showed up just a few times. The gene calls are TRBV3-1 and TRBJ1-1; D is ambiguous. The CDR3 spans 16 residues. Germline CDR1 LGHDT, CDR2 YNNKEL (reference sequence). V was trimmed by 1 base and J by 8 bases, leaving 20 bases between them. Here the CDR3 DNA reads TGTGCCAGCAGCCAAGTGTTAACAGTCGAAGGTCGGGAAGCTTTCTTT. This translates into CASSQVLTVEGREAFF.

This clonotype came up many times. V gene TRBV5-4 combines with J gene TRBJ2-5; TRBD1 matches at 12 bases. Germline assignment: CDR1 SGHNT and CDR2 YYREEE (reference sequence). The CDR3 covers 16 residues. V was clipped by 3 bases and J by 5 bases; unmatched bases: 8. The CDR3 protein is CASSSTGTGGGETQYF. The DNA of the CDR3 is TGTGCCAGCAGCTCCACCGGGACAGGGGGCGGGGAGACCCAGTACTTC. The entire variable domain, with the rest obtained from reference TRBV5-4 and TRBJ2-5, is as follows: ETGVTQSPTHLIKTRGQQVTLRCSSQSGHNTVSWYQQALGQGPQFIFQYYREEENGRGNFPPRFSGLQFPNYSSELNVNALELDDSALYLCASSSTGTGGGETQYFGPGTRLLVL.

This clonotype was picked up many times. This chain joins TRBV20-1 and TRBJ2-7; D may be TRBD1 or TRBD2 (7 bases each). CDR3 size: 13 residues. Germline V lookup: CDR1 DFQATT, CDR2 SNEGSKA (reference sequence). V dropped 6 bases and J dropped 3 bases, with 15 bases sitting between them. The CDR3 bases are TGCAGTGCCAGGGGGGCTAGCGGCTACGAGCAGTACTTC. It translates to CSARGASGYEQYF.

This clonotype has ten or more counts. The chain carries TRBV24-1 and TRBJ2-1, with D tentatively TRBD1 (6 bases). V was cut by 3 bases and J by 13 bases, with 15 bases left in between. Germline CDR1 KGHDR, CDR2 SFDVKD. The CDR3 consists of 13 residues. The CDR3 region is CATSDQDPGHQFF. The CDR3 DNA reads TGTGCCACCAGTGATCAAGATCCGGGACACCAGTTCTTC.

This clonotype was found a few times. The CDR3 reads CASSPLTF. In DNA form, the CDR3 reads TGTGCCAGCAGCCCGCTCACCTTC. The chain carries TRBV7-9 and TRBJ1-2; D remains ambiguous. Germline CDR1 reads SEHNR; CDR2 reads FQNEAQ (reference sequence). Trimming removed 5 bases from V and 13 bases from J, with 5 bases in between. The CDR3 loop spans 8 amino acids.

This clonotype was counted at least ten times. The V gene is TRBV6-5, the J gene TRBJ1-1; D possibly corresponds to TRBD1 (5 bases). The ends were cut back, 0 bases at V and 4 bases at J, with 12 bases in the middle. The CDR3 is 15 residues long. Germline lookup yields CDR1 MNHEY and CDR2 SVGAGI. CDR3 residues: CASSYSYGGGTEAFF. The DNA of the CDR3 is TGTGCCAGCAGTTACTCGTATGGTGGGGGCACTGAAGCTTTCTTT.

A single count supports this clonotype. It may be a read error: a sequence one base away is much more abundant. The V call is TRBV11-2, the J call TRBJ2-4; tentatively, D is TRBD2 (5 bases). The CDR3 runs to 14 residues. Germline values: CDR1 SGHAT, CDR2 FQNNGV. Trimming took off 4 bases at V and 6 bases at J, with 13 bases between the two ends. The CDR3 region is CASSSAGLGNIQYF. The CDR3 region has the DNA TGTGCCAGCAGCTCAGCAGGACTTGGAAACATTCAGTACTTC.

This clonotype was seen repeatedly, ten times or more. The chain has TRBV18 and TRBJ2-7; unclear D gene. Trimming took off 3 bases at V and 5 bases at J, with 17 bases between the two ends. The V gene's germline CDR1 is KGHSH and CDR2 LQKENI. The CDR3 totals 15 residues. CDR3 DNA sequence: TGTGCCAGCTCACCCAACGTACAGACGCGAGACGAGCAGTACTTC. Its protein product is CASSPNVQTRDEQYF.

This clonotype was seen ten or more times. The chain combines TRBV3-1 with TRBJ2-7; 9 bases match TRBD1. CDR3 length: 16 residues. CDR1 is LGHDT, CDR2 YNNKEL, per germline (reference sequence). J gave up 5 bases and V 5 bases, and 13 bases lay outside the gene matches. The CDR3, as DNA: TGTGCCAGCAGCACCAACACCCCGGACAGGGGAAACGAGCAGTACTTC. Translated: CASSTNTPDRGNEQYF.

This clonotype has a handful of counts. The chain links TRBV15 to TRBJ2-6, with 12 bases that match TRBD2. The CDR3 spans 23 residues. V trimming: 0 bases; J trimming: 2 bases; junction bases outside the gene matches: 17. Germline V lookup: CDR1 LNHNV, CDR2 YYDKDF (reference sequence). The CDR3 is CATSRDLGQLTSGRFTGANVLTF. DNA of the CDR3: TGTGCCACCAGCAGAGATTTAGGCCAACTAACTAGCGGGAGGTTTACTGGGGCCAACGTCCTGACTTTC.

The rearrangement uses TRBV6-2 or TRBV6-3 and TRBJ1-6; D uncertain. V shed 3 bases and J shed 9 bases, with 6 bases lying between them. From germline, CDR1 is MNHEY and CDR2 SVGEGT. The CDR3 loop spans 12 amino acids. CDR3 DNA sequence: TGTGCCAGCAGTTATTCTGCTTCACCCCTCCACTTT. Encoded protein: CASSYSASPLHF.